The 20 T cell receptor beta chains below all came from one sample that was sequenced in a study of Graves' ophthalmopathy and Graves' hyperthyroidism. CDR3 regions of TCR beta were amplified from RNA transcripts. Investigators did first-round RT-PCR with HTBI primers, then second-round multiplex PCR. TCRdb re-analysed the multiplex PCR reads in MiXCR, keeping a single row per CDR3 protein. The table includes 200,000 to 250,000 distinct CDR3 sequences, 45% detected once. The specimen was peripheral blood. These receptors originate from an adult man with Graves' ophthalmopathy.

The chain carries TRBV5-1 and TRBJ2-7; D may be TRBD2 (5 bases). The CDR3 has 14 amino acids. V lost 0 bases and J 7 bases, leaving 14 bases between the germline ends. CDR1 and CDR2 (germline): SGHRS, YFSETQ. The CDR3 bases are TGCGCCAGCAGCTTGGAACCGTATGAGGGTGAGCAGTACTTC. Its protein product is CASSLEPYEGEQYF.

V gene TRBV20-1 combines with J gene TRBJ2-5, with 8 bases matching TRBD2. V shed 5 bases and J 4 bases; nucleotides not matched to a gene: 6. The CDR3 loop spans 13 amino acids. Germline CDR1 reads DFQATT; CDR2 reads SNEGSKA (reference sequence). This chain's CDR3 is CSAPQRGRETQYF. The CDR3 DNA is TGCAGTGCTCCCCAGCGGGGGAGAGAGACCCAGTACTTC.

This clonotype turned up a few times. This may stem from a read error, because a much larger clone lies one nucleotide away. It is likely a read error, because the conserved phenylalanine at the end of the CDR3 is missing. The CDR3: CASSEGRDGYTL. Written as DNA, the CDR3 is TGTGCCAGCAGTGAAGGCAGGGACGGCTACACCCTC. The genes are TRBV2 and TRBJ1-2, with a possible D match to TRBD1 (5 bases). V lost 1 base, J lost 8 bases, and 8 bases lay in between. CDR3 length equals 12 residues. CDR1 is SNHLY, CDR2 FYNNEI, per germline.

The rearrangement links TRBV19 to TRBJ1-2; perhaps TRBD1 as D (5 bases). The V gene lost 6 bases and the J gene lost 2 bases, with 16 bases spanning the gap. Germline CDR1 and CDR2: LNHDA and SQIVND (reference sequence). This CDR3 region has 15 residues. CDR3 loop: CASSISNTGNYGYTF. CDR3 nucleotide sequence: TGTGCCAGTAGCATCAGCAATACAGGCAACTATGGCTACACCTTC.

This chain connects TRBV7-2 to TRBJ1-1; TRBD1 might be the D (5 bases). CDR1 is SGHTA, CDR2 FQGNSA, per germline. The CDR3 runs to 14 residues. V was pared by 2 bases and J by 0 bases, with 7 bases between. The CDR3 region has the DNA TGTGCCAGCAGCTTATTGACAGTGAACACTGAAGCTTTCTTT. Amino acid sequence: CASSLLTVNTEAFF.

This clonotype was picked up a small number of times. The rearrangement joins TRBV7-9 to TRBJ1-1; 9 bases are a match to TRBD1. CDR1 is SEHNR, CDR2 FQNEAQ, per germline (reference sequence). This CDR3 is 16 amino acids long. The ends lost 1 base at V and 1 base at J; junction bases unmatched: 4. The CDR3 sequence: CASSLGGTGQNTEAFF. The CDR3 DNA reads TGTGCCAGCAGCTTAGGGGGGACAGGGCAGAACACTGAAGCTTTCTTT.

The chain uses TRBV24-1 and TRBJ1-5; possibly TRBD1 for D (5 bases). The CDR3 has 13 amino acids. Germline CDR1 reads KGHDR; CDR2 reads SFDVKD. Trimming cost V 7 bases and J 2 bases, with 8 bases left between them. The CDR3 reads CATRGTGNQPQHF. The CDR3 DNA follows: TGTGCCACCAGGGGGACGGGCAATCAGCCCCAGCATTTT.

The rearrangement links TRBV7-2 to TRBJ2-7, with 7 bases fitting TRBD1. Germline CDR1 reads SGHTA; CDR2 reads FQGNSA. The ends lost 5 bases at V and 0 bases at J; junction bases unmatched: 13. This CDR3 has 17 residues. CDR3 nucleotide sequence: TGTGCCAGCAGCGCCTTCCCCAGGGGGAAAAGCTCCTACGAGCAGTACTTC. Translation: CASSAFPRGKSSYEQYF.

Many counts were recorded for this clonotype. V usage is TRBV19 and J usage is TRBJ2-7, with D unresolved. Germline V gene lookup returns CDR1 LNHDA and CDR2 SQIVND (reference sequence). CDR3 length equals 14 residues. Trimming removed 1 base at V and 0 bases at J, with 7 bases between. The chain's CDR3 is CASSIGGLSYEQYF. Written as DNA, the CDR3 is TGTGCCAGTAGTATAGGAGGTCTCTCCTACGAGCAGTACTTC.

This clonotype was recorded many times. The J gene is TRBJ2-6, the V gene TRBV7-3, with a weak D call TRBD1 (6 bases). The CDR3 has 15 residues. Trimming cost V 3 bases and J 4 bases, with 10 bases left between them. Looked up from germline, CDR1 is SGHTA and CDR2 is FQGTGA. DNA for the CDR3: TGTGCCAGCAGCTTGCAGGGGACCGGGGCCAACGTCCTGACTTTC. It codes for CASSLQGTGANVLTF.

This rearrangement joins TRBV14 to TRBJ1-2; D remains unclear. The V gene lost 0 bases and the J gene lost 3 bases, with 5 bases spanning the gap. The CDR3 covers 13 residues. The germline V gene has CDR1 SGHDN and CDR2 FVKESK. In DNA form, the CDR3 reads TGTGCCAGCAGCCAAGAGAGGCACTATGGCTACACCTTC. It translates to CASSQERHYGYTF.

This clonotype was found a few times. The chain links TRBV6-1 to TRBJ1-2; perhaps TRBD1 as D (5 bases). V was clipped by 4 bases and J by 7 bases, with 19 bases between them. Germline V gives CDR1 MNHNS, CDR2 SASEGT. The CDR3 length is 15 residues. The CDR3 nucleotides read TGTGCCAGCAGTGGAGAAAGGGGCCTACAAGGTGGCTACACCTTC. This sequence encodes CASSGERGLQGGYTF.

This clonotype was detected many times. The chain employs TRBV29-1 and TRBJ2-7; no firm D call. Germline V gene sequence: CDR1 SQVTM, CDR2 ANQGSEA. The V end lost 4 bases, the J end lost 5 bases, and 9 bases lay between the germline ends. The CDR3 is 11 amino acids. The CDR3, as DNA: TGCAGCGTTGCCGCTAGGGACGAGCAGTACTTC. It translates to CSVAARDEQYF.

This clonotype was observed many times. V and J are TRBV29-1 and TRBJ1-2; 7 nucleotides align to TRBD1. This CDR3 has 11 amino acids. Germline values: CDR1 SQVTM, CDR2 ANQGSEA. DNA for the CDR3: TGCAGTGGGACAGTGAACTATGGCTACACCTTC. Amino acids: CSGTVNYGYTF. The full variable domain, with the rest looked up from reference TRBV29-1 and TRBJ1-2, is SAVISQKPSRDICQRGTSLTIQCQVDSQVTMMFWYRQQPGQSLTLIATANQGSEATYESGFVIDKFPISRPNLTFSTLTVSNMSPEDSSIYLCSGTVNYGYTFGSGTRLTVV.

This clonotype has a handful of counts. The CDR3 DNA follows: TGCAGCGGCTCGGGGGGCACTGAAGCTTTCTTT. Protein sequence: CSGSGGTEAFF. The rearrangement joins TRBV29-1 to TRBJ1-1; maybe TRBD1 (5 bases). Germline assignment: CDR1 SQVTM and CDR2 ANQGSEA. The CDR3 length is 11 residues. V was clipped by 7 bases and J by 4 bases, with 10 bases between them.

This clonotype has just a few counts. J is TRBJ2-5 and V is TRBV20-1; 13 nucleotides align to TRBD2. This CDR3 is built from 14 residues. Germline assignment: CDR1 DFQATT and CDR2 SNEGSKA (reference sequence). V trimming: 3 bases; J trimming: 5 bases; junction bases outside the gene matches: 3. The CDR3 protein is CSASKTSGGETQYF. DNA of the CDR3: TGCAGTGCTAGCAAGACTAGCGGGGGGGAGACCCAGTACTTC.

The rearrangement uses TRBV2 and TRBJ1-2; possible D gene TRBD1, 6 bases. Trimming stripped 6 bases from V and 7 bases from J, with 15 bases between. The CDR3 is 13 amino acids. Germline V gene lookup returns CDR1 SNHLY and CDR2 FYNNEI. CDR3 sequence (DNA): TGTGCCAGCAGGATACAGGGTTCATCTGGCTACACCTTC. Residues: CASRIQGSSGYTF.

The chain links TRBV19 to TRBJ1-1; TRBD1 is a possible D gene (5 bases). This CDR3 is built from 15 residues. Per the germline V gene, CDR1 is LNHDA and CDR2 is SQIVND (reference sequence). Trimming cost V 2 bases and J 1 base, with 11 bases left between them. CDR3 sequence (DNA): TGTGCCAGTAGTATAACAGGTACGCCGAACACTGAAGCTTTCTTT. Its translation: CASSITGTPNTEAFF.

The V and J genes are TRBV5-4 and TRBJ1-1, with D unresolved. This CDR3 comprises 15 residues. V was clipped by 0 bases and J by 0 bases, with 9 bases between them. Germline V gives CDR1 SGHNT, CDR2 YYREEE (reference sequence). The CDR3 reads CASSLVRSLNTEAFF. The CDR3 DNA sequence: TGTGCCAGCAGCTTGGTGAGGTCCCTGAACACTGAAGCTTTCTTT.

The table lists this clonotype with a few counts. Here the CDR3 reads CSVDRGHTGELFF. Here the CDR3 DNA reads TGCAGCGTAGACAGGGGGCACACCGGGGAGCTGTTTTTT. The chain has TRBV29-1 and TRBJ2-2, with TRBD1 identical over 10 bases. With V trimmed by 6 bases and J by 3 bases, 1 base remained unmatched. The V gene's germline CDR1 is SQVTM and CDR2 ANQGSEA. The CDR3 length is 13 residues.